This TCR beta chain was captured in a study of T-cell reconstitution after alpha-beta-depleted transplantation in children. Study conclusions and caveats: Some patients' high day-60 TCRbeta diversity was traced to surviving recipient T cells and thymic progenitors. By about two months after transplant, alpha-beta T cells reportedly arose from several hundred graft clones that had expanded. One year after transplant, T-cell counts and diversity came mostly from newly produced T cells.

The CDR3 totals 14 residues. Per germline, CDR1 DFQATT and CDR2 SNEGSKA (reference sequence). Unmatched junction bases numbered 6, after V lost 5 bases and J lost 3 bases. A library of TCRbeta sequences, prepared with unique molecular identifiers, was generated. In TCRdb, the PCR reads were re-called with MiXCR into one record per CDR3 protein. The sample lists approximately 270,000 distinct CDR3 sequences, roughly a quarter occurring once. Notes on this clonotype: Its matching antigen is unknown.

The TCR comes from a female patient aged 2 to 10 who had a stem cell transplant for congenital amegakaryocytic thrombocytopenia, so the T cells may come from the graft donor. V and J are TRBV20-1 and TRBJ1-1; 10 bases fit TRBD1. The sample consisted of PBMCs, mostly from graft donor cells, taken 360 days after TCRalphabeta/CD19-depleted stem cell transplant. CDR3 amino acids: CSARTGGMDTEAFF. DNA of the CDR3: TGCAGTGCTCGGACAGGGGGGATGGACACTGAAGCTTTCTTT.